The 24 T cell receptor beta chains reported below all come from one sample, sequenced in a study of metastatic and nonmetastatic thyroid tumors. Until they underwent thyroid surgery, no patient had received any treatment. TCRdb used MiXCR to call clones anew from the PCR reads. The sample lists 15,000 to 20,000 clones; just over 30% were seen once. Sequencing was done on a sample of blood. All receptors derive from a female donor with papillary thyroid cancer or a benign thyroid nodule (not recorded which). Some clones in this sample may be carry-over from other donors' samples.

The gene calls are TRBV27 and TRBJ2-6; D unresolved. CDR1 is MNHEY and CDR2 is SMNVEV in the germline V gene (reference sequence). The CDR3 extends over 14 amino acids. V was cut by 6 bases and J by 0 bases, with 6 bases left in between. CDR3: CASSHSSGANVLTF. The CDR3 DNA is TGTGCCAGCAGCCACAGCTCTGGGGCCAACGTCCTGACTTTC.

This clone was recorded many times. The chain carries TRBV6-2 or TRBV6-3 and TRBJ2-1; 14 bases match TRBD2. Unmatched junction bases numbered 6, after V lost 8 bases and J lost 6 bases. CDR1 and CDR2 (germline): MNHEY, SVGEGT. This CDR3 is 15 amino acids long. DNA for the CDR3: TGTGCCAGCGGGTCCGGGACTAGCGGGGGCAATGAGCAGTTCTTC. Protein sequence: CASGSGTSGGNEQFF.

This clone was observed many times. The rearrangement uses TRBV7-3 and TRBJ2-5, with 7 bases lining up with TRBD2. Trimming removed 5 bases from V and 0 bases from J; junction bases left unmatched: 3. Germline-derived CDR1 and CDR2 are SGHTA and FQGTGA. The CDR3 sequence is 14 residues long. CDR3 amino acids: CASSPAGYQETQYF. CDR3 nucleotides: TGTGCCAGCAGCCCAGCGGGGTACCAAGAGACCCAGTACTTC.

CDR3 loop: CASSFLTGVRSGNTIYF. For the CDR3, the DNA is TGTGCCAGCAGTTTCCTTACAGGGGTCCGCTCTGGAAACACCATATATTTT. This chain connects TRBV12-3 or TRBV12-4 to TRBJ1-3, with TRBD1 matching 7 bases. This CDR3 is built from 17 residues. The J segment lost 0 bases and the V segment lost 3 bases, leaving 8 bases of the junction unmatched.

The V call is TRBV20-1, the J call TRBJ1-2; TRBD1 is a possible D gene (6 bases). Germline values: CDR1 DFQATT, CDR2 SNEGSKA (reference sequence). Trimming stripped 6 bases from V and 4 bases from J, with 24 bases between. The CDR3 contains 16 residues. The CDR3 DNA is TGCAGTGCGTGGTCGGTCGGGCAGGGGACTACCTATGGCTACACCTTC. As protein: CSAWSVGQGTTYGYTF.

This rearrangement joins TRBV7-9 to TRBJ1-2; D call uncertain. The germline V gene has CDR1 SEHNR and CDR2 FQNEAQ (reference sequence). CDR3 length: 15 amino acids. Trimming removed 0 bases at V and 6 bases at J, with 14 bases between. CDR3 sequence (DNA): TGTGCCAGCAGCTTAGCGAATGCAGGCCTTAATGGCTACACCTTC. This codes for CASSLANAGLNGYTF.

This clone was observed many times. This sequence joins TRBV5-4 and TRBJ2-5, with D unclear. V was clipped by 4 bases and J by 5 bases, with 15 bases between them. Per the germline V gene, CDR1 is SGHNT and CDR2 is YYREEE (reference sequence). CDR3 length: 14 amino acids. The CDR3 is CASSVKGNTETQYF. The CDR3 DNA sequence: TGTGCCAGCAGCGTTAAAGGGAATACGGAGACCCAGTACTTC.

This clone was detected many times. A read error is possible here, since a much larger clone lies one base away. This specimen includes other DNA sequences encoding the same CDR3. The chain carries TRBV6-1 and TRBJ2-7; TRBD2 matches 9 bases. Germline V gene data show CDR1 as MNHNS and CDR2 as SASEGT. The CDR3 extends over 14 amino acids. CDR3 nucleotides: TGCGCCAGCAGCCCGACTAGCGGATCCTACGAGCAGTACTTC. This codes for CASSPTSGSYEQYF.

This clone was observed once. CDR3 amino acids: CASSLSQTRSYEQYF. In nucleotides, the CDR3 is TGTGCCAGCAGCTTATCACAGACCCGTTCCTACGAGCAGTACTTC. This chain connects TRBV11-1 to TRBJ2-7; the D is unclear. Germline CDR1 is SGHAT and CDR2 is FQDESV (reference sequence). CDR3 length: 15 amino acids. V gave up 2 bases and J gave up 1 base, with 12 bases separating them.

By proportion, this clone is medium-sized. The chain has TRBV19 and TRBJ2-7, with 8 bases matching TRBD1. Germline loops: CDR1 LNHDA, CDR2 SQIVND (reference sequence). Trimming took 6 bases from V and 5 from J; bases not matched to a gene: 12. The CDR3 spans 15 residues. The CDR3 nucleotides are TGTGCCAGTAGACGACCGACAGGGGAAGTCCACGAGCAGTACTTC. Protein: CASRRPTGEVHEQYF.

This clone came up many times. This chain joins TRBV5-5 and TRBJ1-2, with D uncertain. The V and J ends lost 2 bases and 3 bases respectively, with 2 bases between them. Germline loops: CDR1 SGHKS, CDR2 YYEKEE (reference sequence). The CDR3 spans 11 residues. CDR3 loop: CASSLDYGYTF. CDR3 in DNA: TGTGCCAGCAGCTTAGACTATGGCTACACCTTC.

The rearrangement uses TRBV20-1 and TRBJ2-6; D is unclear. The V gene's germline CDR1 is DFQATT and CDR2 SNEGSKA (reference sequence). V was pared by 3 bases and J by 0 bases, with 6 bases between. There are 14 residues in the CDR3. CDR3 sequence (DNA): TGCAGTGCTAGTGGTTACTCTGGGGCCAACGTCCTGACTTTC. The encoded protein is CSASGYSGANVLTF.

Within the sample, this clone is medium-sized. The J gene is TRBJ1-5, the V gene TRBV27, with a weak D call TRBD1 (5 bases). Trimming took off 2 bases at V and 6 bases at J, with 14 bases between the two ends. The CDR3 covers 15 residues. The germline V gene has CDR1 MNHEY and CDR2 SMNVEV (reference sequence). The CDR3 coding sequence is TGTGCCAGCAGTTTAAATCCGGACGGGACTCAGCCCCAGCATTTT. This encodes CASSLNPDGTQPQHF.

In this sample, this clone turned up many times. The V call is TRBV4-2, the J call TRBJ1-5; maybe TRBD1 (5 bases). The CDR3 length is 15 residues. Trimming left V 5 bases short and J 0 bases short, with 11 bases between. CDR1 and CDR2 (germline): LGHNA, YNFKEQ. The DNA of the CDR3 is TGTGCCAGCAGCTTTCCGACAGATAGCAATCAGCCCCAGCATTTT. Residues: CASSFPTDSNQPQHF.

In its sample, this clone is medium-sized. The V and J genes are TRBV2 and TRBJ1-6; D might be TRBD1 (5 bases). This CDR3 region has 13 residues. Germline V gene sequence: CDR1 SNHLY, CDR2 FYNNEI. Trimming pared 6 bases from V and 10 bases from J, leaving 13 bases between. The DNA of the CDR3 is TGTGCCAGCAGCCGGGACCTCGGCTCACCCCTCCACTTT. This codes for CASSRDLGSPLHF.

By its share, this clone is medium-sized. CDR3 in DNA: TGTGCCAGCAGTGAAGTCGGAGGCTATGGCTACACCTTC. It translates to CASSEVGGYGYTF. This chain joins TRBV6-1 and TRBJ1-2; D is undetermined. Per germline, CDR1 MNHNS and CDR2 SASEGT. The CDR3 sequence is 13 residues long. V was shortened by 1 base and J by 4 bases, with 7 bases between the two germline ends.

This clone appeared many times. This chain uses TRBV5-6 with TRBJ2-1; 10 nucleotides agree with TRBD2. There are 15 residues in the CDR3. The germline CDR1 and CDR2 sequences are SGHDT and YYEEEE. J lost 4 bases, V lost 1 base, and 2 bases had no gene match. Written as DNA, the CDR3 is TGTGCCAGCAGCTTGACTAGCGGGGCTTACAATGAGCAGTTCTTC. This codes for CASSLTSGAYNEQFF. The entire variable domain, with the rest obtained from reference TRBV5-6 and TRBJ2-1, is as follows: DAGVTQSPTHLIKTRGQQVTLRCSPKSGHDTVSWYQQALGQGPQFIFQYYEEEERQRGNFPDRFSGHQFPNYSSELNVNALLLGDSALYLCASSLTSGAYNEQFFGPGTRLTVL.

About this clone itself: A read error may account for a junction end that differs from germline. The V and J genes are TRBV9 and TRBJ2-1; a weak D match, TRBD2 (6 bases). The germline CDR1 and CDR2 sequences are SGDLS and YYNGEE. The CDR3 is 16 residues long. CDR3 amino acids: CANSVSLVGGGDEQFF. The CDR3 bases are TGTGCCAACAGCGTCTCCCTGGTGGGGGGTGGGGATGAGCAGTTCTTC. Full variable domain (outside the CDR3, taken from reference TRBV9 and TRBJ2-1): DSGVTQTPKHLITATGQRVTLRCSPRSGDLSVYWYQQSLDQGLQFLIQYYNGEERAKGNILERFSAQQFPDLHSELNLSSLELGDSALYFCANSVSLVGGGDEQFFGPGTRLTVL.

This clone occurred a few times. The chain combines TRBV12-3 or TRBV12-4 with TRBJ2-7; possibly TRBD1 for D (6 bases). This CDR3 spans 18 amino acids. Trimming stripped 2 bases from V and 5 bases from J, with 25 bases between. CDR3 sequence reads: CASSLKGHSIFAENEQYF. For the CDR3, the DNA is TGTGCCAGCAGTTTAAAGGGACACTCTATCTTTGCGGAAAACGAGCAGTACTTC.

This chain uses TRBV7-3 with TRBJ1-5; no definite D call. This CDR3 has 16 residues. Germline V lookup: CDR1 SGHTA, CDR2 FQGTGA. Trimming took 0 bases from V and 1 from J, leaving 10 bases between them. The CDR3 sequence: CASSLTWAYSNQPQHF. The DNA for the CDR3 is TGTGCCAGCAGCTTAACGTGGGCTTACAGCAATCAGCCCCAGCATTTT.

This clone qualifies as medium-sized. This chain joins TRBV11-2 and TRBJ2-2; D is unclear. Germline V gene data show CDR1 as SGHAT and CDR2 as FQNNGV. V was trimmed by 0 bases and J by 7 bases, leaving 6 bases between them. The CDR3 length is 13 residues. DNA of the CDR3: TGTGCCAGCAGCTTAGATCCTGGCGGGGAGCTGTTTTTT. The encoded protein is CASSLDPGGELFF. The full variable domain, completed using reference TRBV11-2 and TRBJ2-2, is EAGVAQSPRYKIIEKRQSVAFWCNPISGHATLYWYQQILGQGPKLLIQFQNNGVVDDSQLPKDRFSAERLKGVDSTLKIQPAKLEDSAVYLCASSLDPGGELFFGEGSRLTVL.

The chain couples TRBV20-1 to TRBJ2-3; TRBD1 might be the D (7 bases). Germline V CDR1 and CDR2: DFQATT, SNEGSKA (reference sequence). The germline V and J ends were trimmed by 3 bases and 5 bases, with 21 bases remaining between them. The CDR3 has 16 amino acids. The CDR3 sequence is CSASGRQGGSKDTQYF. Written as DNA, the CDR3 is TGCAGTGCTAGTGGAAGACAGGGAGGTTCAAAAGATACGCAGTATTTT.

The J gene is TRBJ2-6, the V gene TRBV20-1; D is uncertain. The germline V and J ends were trimmed by 6 bases and 4 bases, with 7 bases remaining between them. The CDR3 covers 12 residues. Germline V gives CDR1 DFQATT, CDR2 SNEGSKA (reference sequence). CDR3 DNA sequence: TGCAGTGCCGACCCCGGGGCCAACGTCCTGACTTTC. It encodes CSADPGANVLTF.

This clone has a count of ten or more. V usage is TRBV7-9 and J usage is TRBJ1-4; unclear D gene. V dropped 4 bases and J dropped 7 bases, with 10 bases sitting between them. The CDR3 extends over 13 amino acids. CDR1 SEHNR and CDR2 FQNEAQ come from the germline V gene (reference sequence). In DNA, the CDR3 is TGTGCCAGCAGCTCCCGGGGTGGTGAAAAACTGTTTTTT. Residues: CASSSRGGEKLFF. Together with reference TRBV7-9 and TRBJ1-4, the CDR3 gives the full variable domain: DTGVSQNPRHKITKRGQNVTFRCDPISEHNRLYWYRQTLGQGPEFLTYFQNEAQLEKSRLLSDRFSAERPKGSFSTLEIQRTEQGDSAMYLCASSSRGGEKLFFGSGTQLSVL.